This TCR beta chain stems from a study of blood T cell repertoires in COVID-19. The method was immunoSEQ multiplex PCR; TCRdb's version includes in-frame clones alone and lacks a portion of them. This table holds 30,000 to 35,000 clones, about 84% found once. There are 18 residues in the CDR3. The germline CDR1 and CDR2 sequences are LNHDA and SQIVND (reference sequence). The V segment lost 4 bases and the J segment 10 bases; nucleotides outside the gene matches: 17. A few counts support this clone. The specimen sequenced was peripheral blood. The chain employs TRBV19 and TRBJ1-6; 9 bases are shared with TRBD1. This sequence originates from a man between 65 and 85 years old with COVID-19, enrolled during active disease. DNA of the CDR3: TGTGCCAGTAGTACCCAGGGACAGGGAATGTTCCGGGGGTCACCCCTCCACTTT. Protein sequence: CASSTQGQGMFRGSPLHF. Complete variable domain (other parts from reference TRBV19 and TRBJ1-6): DGGITQSPKYLFRKEGQNVTLSCEQNLNHDAMYWYRQDPGQGLRLIYYSQIVNDFQKGDIAEGYSVSREKKESFPLTVTSAQKNPTAFYLCASSTQGQGMFRGSPLHFGNGTRLTVT.